The 10 T cell receptor beta chains presented below share a single source sample, sequenced in a study of OX40 agonist ivuxolimab in advanced cancers. The table came from immunoSEQ multiplex PCR; TCRdb's copy has only in-frame clones and leaves some out. The table shows some 35,000 clones, with about three quarters occurring only once. The specimen was CD4+ or CD8+ T cells sorted from blood, collected in a trial of the OX40 agonist ivuxolimab. The receptors come from an adult with an advanced solid tumor such as melanoma, head and neck, liver or kidney cancer.

The gene calls are TRBV5-1 and TRBJ1-5; the match to TRBD1 covers 9 bases. Trimming cost V 0 bases and J 3 bases; bases outside gene matches: 4. Germline CDR1 is SGHRS and CDR2 is YFSETQ. This CDR3 region has 16 residues. The CDR3 sequence: CASSLAGTGNNQPQHF. CDR3 sequence (DNA): TGCGCCAGCAGCTTGGCAGGGACAGGGAACAATCAGCCCCAGCATTTT.

Only one count was recorded for this clone. This rearrangement joins TRBV5-1 to TRBJ1-4, with D maybe TRBD1 (5 bases). Germline assignment: CDR1 SGHRS and CDR2 YFSETQ. CDR3 length: 15 amino acids. V dropped 7 bases and J dropped 5 bases, with 18 bases sitting between them. CDR3 in amino acids: CASLRGTGTNEKLFF. The DNA for the CDR3 is TGCGCCAGCCTCCGGGGAACCGGGACCAATGAAAAACTGTTTTTT.

This clone was recorded a few times. The chain recombines TRBV11-1 with TRBJ2-2; tentatively, D is TRBD1 or TRBD2 (5 bases each). V was trimmed by 5 bases and J by 5 bases, leaving 12 bases between them. CDR1 and CDR2 (germline): SGHAT, FQDESV (reference sequence). The CDR3 spans 14 residues. CDR3 in DNA: TGTGCCAGCAGCCCCGGGTGGGGGACCGGGGAGCTGTTTTTT. It specifies CASSPGWGTGELFF.

The chain is built from TRBV6-1 and TRBJ2-7; possible D gene TRBD1, 6 bases. The V gene's germline CDR1 is MNHNS and CDR2 SASEGT. Trimming took 6 bases from V and 0 from J, leaving 12 bases between them. This CDR3 is built from 14 residues. CDR3 sequence (DNA): TGTGCCAGCAGCCCTCGGACAGACTCCTACGAGCAGTACTTC. Amino acids: CASSPRTDSYEQYF.

Comments on this clone: The germline gene is not matched at one end of the junction; a read error may be the cause. The identical CDR3 is also encoded by other nucleotide sequences in the sample. The chain recombines TRBV7-2 with TRBJ2-3; the D gene is possibly TRBD2 (6 bases). Germline values: CDR1 SGHTA, CDR2 FQGNSA. The CDR3 is 19 amino acids. The CDR3: CASSLAVPLDTPWADTQYF. The CDR3 DNA sequence: TGCGCCAGCAGCTTAGCGGTCCCCCTTGACACCCCTTGGGCAGATACGCAGTATTTT. Variable domain in full (rest from reference TRBV7-2 and TRBJ2-3): GAGVSQSPSNKVTEKGKDVELRCDPISGHTALYWYRQSLGQGLEFLIYFQGNSAPDKSGLPSDRFSAERTGGSVSTLTIQRTQQEDSAVYLCASSLAVPLDTPWADTQYFGPGTRLTVL.

The V call is TRBV14, the J call TRBJ2-3; D possibly uses TRBD1 or TRBD2 (5 bases each). The CDR3 length is 17 residues. Germline-derived CDR1 and CDR2 are SGHDN and FVKESK. The ends were cut back, 2 bases at V and 2 bases at J, with 17 bases in the middle. The DNA for the CDR3 is TGTGCCAGCAGCCAATACCGGGACGGAGTCCTCACAGATACGCAGTATTTT. It codes for CASSQYRDGVLTDTQYF.

The J gene is TRBJ2-7, the V gene TRBV7-2; 8 bases agree with TRBD2. Germline V gene lookup returns CDR1 SGHTA and CDR2 FQGNSA. The CDR3 has 15 residues. J gave up 3 bases and V 5 bases, and 9 bases lay outside the gene matches. The CDR3 here is CASSPRTSSNYEQYF. The CDR3, as DNA: TGTGCCAGCAGCCCTCGGACTAGCAGTAACTACGAGCAGTACTTC.

The CDR3 coding sequence is TGTGCCAGCAGCACTCTAGATGTCTTTCAGTTCTTC. Its protein is CASSTLDVFQFF. J is TRBJ2-1 and V is TRBV9, with no clear D. Germline V gene data show CDR1 as SGDLS and CDR2 as YYNGEE. V was clipped by 4 bases and J by 13 bases, with 15 bases between them. The CDR3 sequence is 12 residues long.

The rearrangement links TRBV27 to TRBJ1-1, with D unresolved. V was shortened by 6 bases and J by 1 base, with 15 bases between the two germline ends. The CDR3 spans 15 residues. Germline V gene data show CDR1 as MNHEY and CDR2 as SMNVEV (reference sequence). The CDR3 sequence: CASRDPLIPNTEAFF. The CDR3 DNA is TGTGCCAGCAGGGACCCCTTAATCCCGAACACTGAAGCTTTCTTT.

The V and J genes are TRBV5-4 and TRBJ2-5, with TRBD2 matching 12 bases. After removal of 4 bases from V and 5 bases from J, the junction contained 6 bases not matched to a gene. CDR1 is SGHNT and CDR2 is YYREEE in the germline V gene (reference sequence). CDR3 size: 15 residues. CDR3 residues: CASSTRTSGTETQYF. CDR3 sequence (DNA): TGTGCCAGCAGCACGAGGACTAGCGGGACGGAGACCCAGTACTTC.